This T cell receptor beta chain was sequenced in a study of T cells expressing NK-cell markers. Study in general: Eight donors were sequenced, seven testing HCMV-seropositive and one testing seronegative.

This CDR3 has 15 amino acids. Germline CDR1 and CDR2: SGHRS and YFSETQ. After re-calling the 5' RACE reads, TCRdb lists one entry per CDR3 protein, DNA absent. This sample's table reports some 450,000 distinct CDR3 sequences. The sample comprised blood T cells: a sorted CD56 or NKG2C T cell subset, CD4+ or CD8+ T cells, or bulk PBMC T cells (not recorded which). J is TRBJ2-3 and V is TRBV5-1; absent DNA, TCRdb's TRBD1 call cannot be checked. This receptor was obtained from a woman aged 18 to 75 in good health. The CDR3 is CASSFSGQGADTQYF.